This TCR beta chain emerged from a study of beta chain features in type 1 diabetes. Study-level information: Age, gender, cell numbers and subset yield matched between patients and controls. Overall study findings and caveats: People with Type 1 diabetes carried modestly yet significantly shorter TCRB CDR3s in all four CD4+ subsets.

As for this clone: Its target is unknown.

Germline V gene lookup returns CDR1 SGHTA and CDR2 FQGNSA. Trimming cost V 1 base and J 8 bases, with 9 bases left between them. The CDR3 runs 13 residues. As every portion of the isolated RNA was reverse transcribed, the sequencing read expressed TCRB transcripts. Method: immunoSEQ multiplex PCR; TCRdb's copy keeps in-frame clones and lacks some. Among a few hundred thousand clones listed, about 14% were seen once. The sequenced sample was naive CD4+ T cells from blood. The sequence came from a woman younger than 30 with type 1 diabetes. The gene calls are TRBV7-2 and TRBJ2-1; D unresolved. The CDR3 region has the DNA TGTGCCAGCAGCTTAGTACCGACTGATGAGCAGTTCTTC. It codes for CASSLVPTDEQFF. Drawing the rest from reference TRBV7-2 and TRBJ2-1, the complete variable domain is GAGVSQSPSNKVTEKGKDVELRCDPISGHTALYWYRQSLGQGLEFLIYFQGNSAPDKSGLPSDRFSAERTGGSVSTLTIQRTQQEDSAVYLCASSLVPTDEQFFGPGTRLTVL.